The 6 T cell receptor beta chains presented below share a single source sample, sequenced in a study of T-cell memory formation after mild COVID-19. MiXCR was run by TCRdb on the 5' RACE reads, yielding one entry per CDR3 protein. The table includes roughly 600,000 distinct CDR3 sequences, about a sixth detected once. The specimen was PBMCs or a T cell subset sorted from them (not recorded which). Every receptor here comes from an adult woman who had mild COVID-19 (a few samples of this study predate the infection). Cell type and time point are not known.

This clonotype showed up just a few times. J is TRBJ2-1 and V is TRBV4-1; D gene unclear. Looked up from germline, CDR1 is MGHRA and CDR2 is YSYEKL. Trimming removed 0 bases at V and 8 bases at J, with 14 bases between. The CDR3 totals 15 residues. CDR3 residues: CASSQDGAFLDEQFF. As DNA, the CDR3 is TGCGCCAGCAGCCAAGACGGCGCCTTTTTGGATGAGCAGTTCTTC.

The rearrangement uses TRBV30 and TRBJ2-3; 9 bases match TRBD2. The CDR3 covers 18 residues. With 7 bases clipped from V and 5 bases from J, the junction kept 22 bases outside the gene matches. Germline V gene sequence: CDR1 GTSNPN, CDR2 SVGIG (reference sequence). This CDR3 reads CASEGGAMREGRRDTQYF. CDR3 bases: TGTGCCTCGGAGGGGGGCGCAATGCGGGAGGGCCGTAGAGATACGCAGTATTTT.

This clonotype appeared a few times. J is TRBJ1-5 and V is TRBV2, with TRBD1 identical over 8 bases. CDR1 SNHLY and CDR2 FYNNEI come from the germline V gene. The CDR3 extends over 14 amino acids. V shed 4 bases and J 6 bases; nucleotides not matched to a gene: 5. The CDR3 reads CASSGQGRFQPQHF. CDR3 bases: TGTGCCAGCAGTGGACAGGGGAGATTTCAGCCCCAGCATTTT.

J is TRBJ2-7 and V is TRBV18; 10 bases line up with TRBD2. V dropped 1 base and J dropped 2; count of bases not matched to a gene: 2. The V gene's germline CDR1 is KGHSH and CDR2 LQKENI. The CDR3 covers 15 residues. The CDR3, as DNA: TGTGCCAGCTCACCACGCAGCGGGGGGGCCTACGAGCAGTACTTC. It specifies CASSPRSGGAYEQYF.

This clonotype was picked up a small number of times. The V gene is TRBV5-1, the J gene TRBJ2-1; TRBD1 matches 7 bases. Germline trimming cut 4 bases from V and 0 bases from J; bases unmatched to any gene: 4. The CDR3 consists of 15 residues. Germline loops: CDR1 SGHRS, CDR2 YFSETQ. CDR3 sequence reads: CASSHNRGSYNEQFF. The CDR3 DNA is TGCGCCAGCAGCCATAACAGGGGCTCCTACAATGAGCAGTTCTTC.

This clonotype has just a few counts. This sequence joins TRBV7-9 and TRBJ2-1, with 12 bases that match TRBD2. Germline V gene sequence: CDR1 SEHNR, CDR2 FQNEAQ (reference sequence). This CDR3 contains 16 residues. The ends lost 0 bases at V and 9 bases at J; junction bases unmatched: 6. CDR3 loop: CASSLAASGRAGEQFF. CDR3 nucleotide sequence: TGTGCCAGCAGCTTAGCCGCTAGCGGGAGGGCCGGTGAGCAGTTCTTC.